A selection of T cell receptor beta chains follows, all from one sample in a study of shared clonotypes between healthy human individuals. Using immunoSEQ multiplex PCR, the repertoire was profiled, and TCRdb retains in-frame clones only, with some absent. Among about 2.4 million clones, approximately 90% were seen once, and the ten largest hold about 0.13%. Input material: naive CD4+ T cells sorted from blood. These receptors were collected from a man aged 18 to 30 in good health. Each CDR3 is given with its conserved first and last residue. D genes are given only for firm matches. The listing skips clone size in some rows; elsewhere it reads once, few, many or a size class.

J gene: TRBJ1-5
V gene: TRBV5-4
clone size: NA
D gene: TRBD1
CDR3 protein: CASSHRDRERSNQPQHF
CDR3 DNA: TGTGCCAGCAGCCACCGGGACAGGGAGCGGAGCAATCAGCCCCAGCATTTT

J gene: TRBJ1-5
V gene: TRBV4-1
clone size: few
D gene: NA
CDR3 protein: CASSLSRGNQPQHF
CDR3 DNA: TGCGCCAGCAGCTTAAGCCGGGGTAATCAGCCCCAGCATTTT

J gene: TRBJ1-2
V gene: TRBV28
clone size: NA
D gene: NA
CDR3 protein: CASSEDRNYGYTF
CDR3 DNA: TGTGCCAGCAGCGAGGACCGGAACTATGGCTACACCTTC

J gene: TRBJ1-3
V gene: TRBV25-1
clone size: NA
D gene: NA
CDR3 protein: CASSDRGRVGNTIYF
CDR3 DNA: TGTGCCAGCAGTGACCGAGGCAGGGTGGGTAACACCATATATTTT

J gene: TRBJ1-1
V gene: TRBV19
clone size: NA
D gene: TRBD1
CDR3 protein: CASSMSRDSFRAFF
CDR3 DNA: TGTGCCAGTAGTATGAGTCGGGACAGCTTTCGGGCTTTCTTT

J gene: TRBJ1-1
V gene: TRBV19
clone size: NA
D gene: NA
CDR3 protein: CASSIGFTEAFF
CDR3 DNA: TGTGCCAGTAGTATCGGTTTCACTGAAGCTTTCTTT

J gene: TRBJ2-6
V gene: TRBV11-1
clone size: NA
D gene: NA
CDR3 protein: CASSSQGNVLTF
CDR3 DNA: TGTGCCAGCAGCTCTCAGGGTAACGTCCTGACTTTC

J gene: TRBJ1-2
V gene: TRBV6-5
clone size: NA
D gene: NA
CDR3 protein: CASSSGRANYGYTF
CDR3 DNA: TGTGCCAGCAGTAGTGGACGGGCGAACTATGGCTACACCTTC

J gene: TRBJ2-1
V gene: TRBV7-3
clone size: once
D gene: NA
CDR3 protein: CASSVSLGRHNEQFF
CDR3 DNA: TGTGCCAGCAGCGTAAGTTTGGGGCGCCACAATGAGCAGTTCTTC

J gene: TRBJ1-6
V gene: TRBV7-2
clone size: NA
D gene: NA
CDR3 protein: CASSSRAVSPLHF
CDR3 DNA: TGTGCCAGCAGCTCGAGGGCAGTTTCACCCCTCCACTTT